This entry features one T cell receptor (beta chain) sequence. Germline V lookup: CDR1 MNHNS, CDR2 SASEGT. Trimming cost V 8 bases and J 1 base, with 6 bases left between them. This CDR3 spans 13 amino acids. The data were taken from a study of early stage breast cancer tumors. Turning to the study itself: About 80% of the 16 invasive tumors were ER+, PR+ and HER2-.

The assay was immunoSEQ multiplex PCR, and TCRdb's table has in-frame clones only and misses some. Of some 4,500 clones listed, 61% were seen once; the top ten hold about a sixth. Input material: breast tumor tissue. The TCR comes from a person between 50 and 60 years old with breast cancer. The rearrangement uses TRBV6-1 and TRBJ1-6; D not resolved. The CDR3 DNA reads TGTGCCAGCGAGGAATCCTATAATTCACCCCTCCACTTT. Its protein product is CASEESYNSPLHF.